This is a list of T cell receptor beta chains from one sample in a study of blood T cell repertoires in COVID-19. Clones were sequenced by immunoSEQ multiplex PCR, and TCRdb holds only the in-frame ones, with some missing. The sample shows 200,000 or so clones, more than 70% of them seen only once. What was sequenced was PBMCs or T cells enriched from blood (not recorded which). The source of these receptors is a woman under 30 who had recovered from COVID-19. Both conserved end residues are trimmed from each CDR3. Each record gives: V gene, CDR3 protein.

TRBV4-2 ASSQSFRDRSYEQY
TRBV10-2 ASSESSGSAGLTDTQY
TRBV4-1 ASSQGGRGI
TRBV5-1 ASSLGMSGGKIDEQY
TRBV30 AWTGATNEKLF
TRBV27 ASSLQGPTEAF
TRBV30 AWSEQGQRAF
TRBV29-1 SVRGGGGREKLF
TRBV9 LHQVFFVEKLF
TRBV28 ASSSYSTGMLNYGYT
TRBV9 ASSVSGTFNNNEQF
TRBV4-1 ASSQGQRSGNEQF
TRBV9 ASSVGTFYGEQY
TRBV7-9 ATVWEGYGYT
TRBV2 ADKTGDSYEQY
TRBV5-1 ASSPGAGLNSPLH
TRBV2 ASSDFLDTEAF
TRBV19 ASSPGGSNTEAF
TRBV29-1 RTLRGGEDIQY
TRBV7-9 ASSLSGNQPQH
TRBV23-1 ASSQSSTGKYEQY
TRBV7-9 ASSAQGHEQY
TRBV11-3 ASSSMYSGIVYEQY
TRBV27 ASSFETDGGGRMPGELF
TRBV3-1/TRBV3-2 ASSPRPSSGGSYEQY
TRBV2 ASQNREKGTEAF
TRBV19 ASSINFQGNSFGYGYT
TRBV6-4 ASLYRRDRERLLSGNTIY
TRBV3-1/TRBV3-2 ASSGAWYGYT
TRBV7-9 ASSLTRFVQSVYNEQY
TRBV5-6 ASSFGTDSFYEQY
TRBV28 ASRALQGTNFYEQY
TRBV28 ASRGGSYTEAF
TRBV27 ASSIAAGDPLVT
TRBV28 ASSSSYSNQPQH
TRBV9 ASNGGGPYNEQF
TRBV28 ASSPQGAGNQPQH
TRBV21-1 ASSKVRSGSSYNSPLH
TRBV7-6 ASSLGPGTGGAIYEQY
TRBV4-1 ASSPRQASGPQH
TRBV19 AIRDRDNSPLH
TRBV11-2 ASSLSRTGANVLT
TRBV2 ASEVGASGGLRQF
TRBV27 ASSGTGHNQPQH
TRBV18 ASSRTGDLNTEAF
TRBV11-2 ASSLDPRDSEQF
TRBV10-3 AISPGSQNTEAF